This T cell receptor (beta chain) came from a study of blood T cell repertoires in COVID-19. About the research overall: Donors in the United States, Italy and Spain gave samples during acute or convalescent COVID-19.

The data were produced by immunoSEQ multiplex PCR, yet TCRdb's version contains in-frame clones alone and is incomplete. The repertoire holds roughly 300,000 clones, with approximately 86% as singletons. J lost 8 bases, V lost 4 bases, and 9 bases had no gene match. Per germline, CDR1 SGHTA and CDR2 FQGTGA. The CDR3 totals 17 residues. This receptor was obtained from a man between 18 and 29 years old with active or convalescent COVID-19. The sample was peripheral blood. This chain joins TRBV7-3 and TRBJ2-1; 15 bases align to TRBD2. The chain's CDR3 is CASSSPGLAGGRDEQFF. DNA of the CDR3: TGTGCCAGCAGCTCCCCCGGACTAGCGGGGGGGCGAGATGAGCAGTTCTTC.